This TCR beta chain derives from a study of OX40 agonist ivuxolimab in advanced cancers. Study-level information: Hepatocellular carcinoma, melanoma, renal cell or head and neck cancer was diagnosed in the dose-escalation patients. General study findings and limits: Within 6 weeks, CD4+ and CD8+ blood T cells expanded clonally at 0.1 to 3.0 mg/kg. Among the lowest peripheral clonal expansion occurred in 0.1-3.0 mg/kg partial responders.

Sequencing used immunoSEQ multiplex PCR; TCRdb keeps in-frame clones, though not all of them. Of about 79,000 clones in the sample, roughly 94% are singletons; the top ten hold roughly a tenth. Blood sampling took place at baseline, cycle 4 day 1, and cycle 7 day 1. About this clone itself: Its antigen is not known.

The V and J ends lost 6 bases and 1 base respectively, with 9 bases between them. The CDR3 loop spans 13 amino acids. Germline CDR1 KGHSH, CDR2 LQKENI. This material consisted of CD4+ or CD8+ T cells sorted from blood, taken in a trial of the OX40 agonist ivuxolimab. The chain employs TRBV18 and TRBJ1-1; D unresolved. This sequence originates from an adult with an advanced solid tumor such as melanoma, head and neck, liver or kidney cancer. Written as DNA, the CDR3 is TGTGCCAGCTCTTCGCCACCGAACACTGAAGCTTTCTTT. It yields the protein CASSSPPNTEAFF.